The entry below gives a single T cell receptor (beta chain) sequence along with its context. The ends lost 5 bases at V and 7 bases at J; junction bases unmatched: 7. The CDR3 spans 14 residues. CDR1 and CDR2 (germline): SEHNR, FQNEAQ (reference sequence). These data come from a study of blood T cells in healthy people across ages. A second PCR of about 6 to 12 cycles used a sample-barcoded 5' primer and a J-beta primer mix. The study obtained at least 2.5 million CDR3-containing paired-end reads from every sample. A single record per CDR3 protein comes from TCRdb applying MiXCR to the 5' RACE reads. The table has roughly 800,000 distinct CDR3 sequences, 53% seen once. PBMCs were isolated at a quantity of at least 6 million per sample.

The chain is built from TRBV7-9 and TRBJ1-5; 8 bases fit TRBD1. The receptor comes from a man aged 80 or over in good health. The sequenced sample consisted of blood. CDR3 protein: CASSPDRARQPQHF. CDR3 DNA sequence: TGTGCCAGCAGCCCGGACAGGGCGAGGCAGCCCCAGCATTTT.